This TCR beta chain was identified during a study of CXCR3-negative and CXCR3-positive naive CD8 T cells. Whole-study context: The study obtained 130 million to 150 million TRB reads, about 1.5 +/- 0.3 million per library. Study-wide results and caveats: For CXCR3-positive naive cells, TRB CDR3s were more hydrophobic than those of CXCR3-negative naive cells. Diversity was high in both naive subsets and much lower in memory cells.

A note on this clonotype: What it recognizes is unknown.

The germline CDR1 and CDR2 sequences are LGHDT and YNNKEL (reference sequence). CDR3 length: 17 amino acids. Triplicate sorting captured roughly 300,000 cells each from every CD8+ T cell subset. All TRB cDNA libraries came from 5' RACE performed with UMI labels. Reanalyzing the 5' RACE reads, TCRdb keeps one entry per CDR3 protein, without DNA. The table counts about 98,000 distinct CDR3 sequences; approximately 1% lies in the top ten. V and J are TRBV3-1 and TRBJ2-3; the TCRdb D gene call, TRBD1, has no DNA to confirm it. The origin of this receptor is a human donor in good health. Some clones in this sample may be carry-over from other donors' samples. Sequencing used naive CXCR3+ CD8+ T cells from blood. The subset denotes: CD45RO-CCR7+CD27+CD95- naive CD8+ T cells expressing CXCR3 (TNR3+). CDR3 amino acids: CASSQDGWGGPTDTQYF.